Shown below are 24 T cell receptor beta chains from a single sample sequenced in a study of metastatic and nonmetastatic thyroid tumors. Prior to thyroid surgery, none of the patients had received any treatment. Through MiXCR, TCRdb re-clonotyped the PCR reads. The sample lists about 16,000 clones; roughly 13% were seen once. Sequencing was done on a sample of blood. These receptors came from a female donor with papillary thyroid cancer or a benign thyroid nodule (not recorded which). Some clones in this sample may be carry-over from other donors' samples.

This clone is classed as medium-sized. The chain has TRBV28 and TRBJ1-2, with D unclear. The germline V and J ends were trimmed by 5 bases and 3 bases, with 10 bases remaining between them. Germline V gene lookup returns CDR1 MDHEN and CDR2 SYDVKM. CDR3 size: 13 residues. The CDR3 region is CASSPDGYYGYTF. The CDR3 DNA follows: TGTGCCAGCAGTCCGGACGGCTACTATGGCTACACCTTC.

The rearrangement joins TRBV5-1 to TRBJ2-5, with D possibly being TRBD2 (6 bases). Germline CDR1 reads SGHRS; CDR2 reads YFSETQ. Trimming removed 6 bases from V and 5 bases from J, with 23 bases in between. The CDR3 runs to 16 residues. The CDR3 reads CASISGLTQSGETQYF. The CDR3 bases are TGCGCCAGCATCTCGGGACTCACCCAATCCGGGGAGACCCAGTACTTC.

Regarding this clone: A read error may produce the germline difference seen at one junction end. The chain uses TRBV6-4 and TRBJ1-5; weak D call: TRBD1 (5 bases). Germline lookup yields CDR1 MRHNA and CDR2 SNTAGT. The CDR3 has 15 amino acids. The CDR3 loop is CTSSPAGGSNQPQHF. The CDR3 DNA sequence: TGTACCAGCAGCCCAGCGGGGGGAAGCAATCAGCCCCAGCATTTC.

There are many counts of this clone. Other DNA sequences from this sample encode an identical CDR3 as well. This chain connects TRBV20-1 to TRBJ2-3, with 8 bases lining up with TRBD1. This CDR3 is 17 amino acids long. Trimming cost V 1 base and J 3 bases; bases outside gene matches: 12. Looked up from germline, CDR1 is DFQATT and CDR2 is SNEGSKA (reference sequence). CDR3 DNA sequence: TGCAGTGCTAGAGTGACAGCCGGACAGGGCCCGACAGATACGCAGTATTTT. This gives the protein CSARVTAGQGPTDTQYF.

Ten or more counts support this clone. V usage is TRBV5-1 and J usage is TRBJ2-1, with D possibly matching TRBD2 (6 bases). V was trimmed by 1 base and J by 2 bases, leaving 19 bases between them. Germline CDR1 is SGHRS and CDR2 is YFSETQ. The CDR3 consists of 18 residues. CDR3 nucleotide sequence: TGCGCCAGCAGCTTGCTAGCGACTCCGGTTAGGACCTACAATGAGCAGTTCTTC. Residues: CASSLLATPVRTYNEQFF.

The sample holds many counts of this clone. This chain's CDR3 is CASTLGRTTGELFF. The DNA of the CDR3 is TGTGCCAGCACCCTAGGGAGGACCACCGGGGAGCTGTTTTTT. The V and J genes are TRBV12-3 or TRBV12-4 and TRBJ2-2, with a possible D match to TRBD2 (6 bases). The CDR3 is made up of 14 amino acids. V lost 7 bases and J 4 bases, leaving 13 bases between the germline ends.

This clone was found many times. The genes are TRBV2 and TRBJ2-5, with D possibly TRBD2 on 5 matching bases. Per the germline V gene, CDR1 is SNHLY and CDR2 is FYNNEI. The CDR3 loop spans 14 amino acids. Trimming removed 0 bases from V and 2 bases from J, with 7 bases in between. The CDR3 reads CASSEAQRQETQYF. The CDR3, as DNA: TGTGCCAGCAGTGAAGCGCAGCGGCAAGAGACCCAGTACTTC.

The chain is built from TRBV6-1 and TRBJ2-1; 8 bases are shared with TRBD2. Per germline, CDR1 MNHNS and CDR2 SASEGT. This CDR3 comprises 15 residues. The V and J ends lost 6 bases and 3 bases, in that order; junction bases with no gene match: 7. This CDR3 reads CASSFSGAVYNEQFF. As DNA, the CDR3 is TGTGCCAGCAGCTTTAGCGGGGCAGTCTACAATGAGCAGTTCTTC.

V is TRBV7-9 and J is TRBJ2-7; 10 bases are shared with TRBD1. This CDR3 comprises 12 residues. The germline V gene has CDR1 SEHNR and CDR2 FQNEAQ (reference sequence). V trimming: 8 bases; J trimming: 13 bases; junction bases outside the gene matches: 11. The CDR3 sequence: CASGDRGYDHYF. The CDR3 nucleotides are TGTGCCAGCGGGGACAGGGGCTACGATCATTACTTC.

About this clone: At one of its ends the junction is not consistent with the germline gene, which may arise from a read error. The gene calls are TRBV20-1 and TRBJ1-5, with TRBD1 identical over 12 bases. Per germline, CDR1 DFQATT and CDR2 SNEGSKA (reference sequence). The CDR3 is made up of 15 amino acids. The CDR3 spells CSAGTGGSVNQPLHF. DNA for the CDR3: TGCAGTGCTGGGACAGGGGGCAGTGTCAATCAGCCCCTGCATTTT.

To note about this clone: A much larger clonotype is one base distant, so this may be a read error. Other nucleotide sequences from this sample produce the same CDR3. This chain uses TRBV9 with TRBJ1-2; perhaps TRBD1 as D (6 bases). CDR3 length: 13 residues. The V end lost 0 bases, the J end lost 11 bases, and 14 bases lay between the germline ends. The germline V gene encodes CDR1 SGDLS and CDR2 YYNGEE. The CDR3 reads CASSVVQGAGYTF. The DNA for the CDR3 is TGTGCCAGCAGCGTAGTACAGGGCGCTGGATACACCTTC. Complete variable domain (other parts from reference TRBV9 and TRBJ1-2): DSGVTQTPKHLITATGQRVTLRCSPRSGDLSVYWYQQSLDQGLQFLIQYYNGEERAKGNILERFSAQQFPDLHSELNLSSLELGDSALYFCASSVVQGAGYTFGSGTRLTVV.

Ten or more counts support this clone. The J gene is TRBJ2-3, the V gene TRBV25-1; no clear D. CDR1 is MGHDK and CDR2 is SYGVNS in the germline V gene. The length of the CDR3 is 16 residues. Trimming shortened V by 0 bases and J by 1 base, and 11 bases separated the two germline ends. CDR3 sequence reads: CASSEYRQARTDTQYF. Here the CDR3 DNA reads TGTGCCAGCAGTGAATATCGGCAAGCACGCACAGATACGCAGTATTTT.

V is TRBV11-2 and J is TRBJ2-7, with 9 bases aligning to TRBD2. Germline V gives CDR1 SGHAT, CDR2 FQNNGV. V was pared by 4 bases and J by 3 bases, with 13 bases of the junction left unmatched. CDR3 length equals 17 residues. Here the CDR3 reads CASSSVAGVIDVYEQYF. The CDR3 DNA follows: TGTGCCAGCAGCTCCGTAGCGGGAGTAATTGATGTCTACGAGCAGTACTTC. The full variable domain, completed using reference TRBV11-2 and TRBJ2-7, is EAGVAQSPRYKIIEKRQSVAFWCNPISGHATLYWYQQILGQGPKLLIQFQNNGVVDDSQLPKDRFSAERLKGVDSTLKIQPAKLEDSAVYLCASSSVAGVIDVYEQYFGPGTRLTVT.

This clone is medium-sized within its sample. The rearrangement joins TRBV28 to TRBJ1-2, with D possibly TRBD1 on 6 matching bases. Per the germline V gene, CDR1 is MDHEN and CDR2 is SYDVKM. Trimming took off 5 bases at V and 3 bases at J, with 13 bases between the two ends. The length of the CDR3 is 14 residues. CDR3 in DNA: TGTGCCAGCAGTGTGACAGGCGGTGACTATGGCTACACCTTC. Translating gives CASSVTGGDYGYTF.

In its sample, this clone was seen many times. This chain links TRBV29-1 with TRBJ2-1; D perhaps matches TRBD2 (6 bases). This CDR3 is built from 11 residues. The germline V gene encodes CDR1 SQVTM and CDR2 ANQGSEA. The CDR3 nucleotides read TGCGCGGGGAGCTCCTACAATGAGCAGTTCTTC. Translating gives CAGSSYNEQFF.

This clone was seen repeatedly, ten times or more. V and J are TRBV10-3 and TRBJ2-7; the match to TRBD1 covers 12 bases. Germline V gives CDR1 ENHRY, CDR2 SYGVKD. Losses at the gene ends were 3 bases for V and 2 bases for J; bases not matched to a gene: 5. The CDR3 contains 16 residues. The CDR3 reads CAISETGTGGTYEQYF. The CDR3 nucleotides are TGTGCCATCAGTGAAACAGGGACAGGGGGCACCTACGAGCAGTACTTC.

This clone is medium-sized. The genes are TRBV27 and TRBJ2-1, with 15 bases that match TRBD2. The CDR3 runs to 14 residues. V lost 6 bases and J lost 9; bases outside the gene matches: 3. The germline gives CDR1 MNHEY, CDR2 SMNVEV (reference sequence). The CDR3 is CASRGLAGGIEQFF. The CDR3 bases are TGTGCCAGCAGGGGACTAGCGGGGGGAATTGAGCAGTTCTTC.

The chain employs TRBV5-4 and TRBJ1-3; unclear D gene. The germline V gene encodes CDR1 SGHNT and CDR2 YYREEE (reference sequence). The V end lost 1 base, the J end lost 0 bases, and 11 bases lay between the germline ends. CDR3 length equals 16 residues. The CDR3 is CASSLPGASSGNTIYF. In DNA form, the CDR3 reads TGTGCCAGCAGCTTGCCCGGAGCCAGCTCTGGAAACACCATATATTTT.

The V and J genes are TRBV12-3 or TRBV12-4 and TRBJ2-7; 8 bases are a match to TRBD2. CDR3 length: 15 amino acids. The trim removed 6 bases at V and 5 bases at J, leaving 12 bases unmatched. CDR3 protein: CASSPMGGRLDEQYF. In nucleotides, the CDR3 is TGTGCCAGCAGCCCAATGGGCGGGAGGCTCGACGAGCAGTACTTC.

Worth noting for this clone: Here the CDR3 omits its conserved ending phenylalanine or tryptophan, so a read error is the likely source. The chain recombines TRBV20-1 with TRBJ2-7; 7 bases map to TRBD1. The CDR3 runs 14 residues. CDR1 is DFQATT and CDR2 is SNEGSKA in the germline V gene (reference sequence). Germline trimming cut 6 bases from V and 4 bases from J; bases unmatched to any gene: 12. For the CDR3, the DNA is TGCAGTGCGGGACCCCACGGGACAGCGTACGAGCAGTACTTA. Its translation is CSAGPHGTAYEQYL.

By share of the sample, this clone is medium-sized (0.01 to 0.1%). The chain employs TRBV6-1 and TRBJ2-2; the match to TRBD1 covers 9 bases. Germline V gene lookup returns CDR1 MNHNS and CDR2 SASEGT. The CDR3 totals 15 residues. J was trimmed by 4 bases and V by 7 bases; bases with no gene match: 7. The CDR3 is CASKDRGTVTGELFF. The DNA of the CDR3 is TGTGCCAGCAAGGACAGGGGCACAGTCACCGGGGAGCTGTTTTTT.

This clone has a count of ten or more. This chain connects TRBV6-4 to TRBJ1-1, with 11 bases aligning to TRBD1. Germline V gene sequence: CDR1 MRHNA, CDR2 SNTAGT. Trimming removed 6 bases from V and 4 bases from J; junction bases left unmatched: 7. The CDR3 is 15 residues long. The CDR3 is CASRSGQGAGTEAFF. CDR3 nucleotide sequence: TGTGCCAGCAGAAGCGGACAGGGGGCTGGCACTGAAGCTTTCTTT.

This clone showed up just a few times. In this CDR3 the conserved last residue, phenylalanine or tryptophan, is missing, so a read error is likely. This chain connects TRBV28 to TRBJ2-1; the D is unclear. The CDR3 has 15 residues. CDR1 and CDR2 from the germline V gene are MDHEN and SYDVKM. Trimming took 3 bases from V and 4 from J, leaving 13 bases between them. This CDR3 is CASSLGLVDYNEQFL. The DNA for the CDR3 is TGTGCCAGCAGTTTGGGATTAGTAGATTACAATGAGCAGTTCCTC.

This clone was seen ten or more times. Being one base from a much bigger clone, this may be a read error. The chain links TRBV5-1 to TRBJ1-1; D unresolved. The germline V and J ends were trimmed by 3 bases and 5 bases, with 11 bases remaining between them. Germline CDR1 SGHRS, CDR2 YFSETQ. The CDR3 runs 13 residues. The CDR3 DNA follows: TGCGCCAGCAGCTCCCGGACCGGTACTGAAGCTTTCTTT. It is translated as CASSSRTGTEAFF.